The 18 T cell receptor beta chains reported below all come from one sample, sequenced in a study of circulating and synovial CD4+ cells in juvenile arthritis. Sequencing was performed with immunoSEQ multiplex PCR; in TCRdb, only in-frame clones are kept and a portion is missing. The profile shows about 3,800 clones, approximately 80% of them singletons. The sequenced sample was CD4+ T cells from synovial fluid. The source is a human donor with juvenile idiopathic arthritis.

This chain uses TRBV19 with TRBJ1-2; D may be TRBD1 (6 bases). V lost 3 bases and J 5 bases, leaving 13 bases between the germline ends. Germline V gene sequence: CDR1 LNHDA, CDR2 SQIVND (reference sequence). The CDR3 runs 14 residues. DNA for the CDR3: TGTGCCAGTAGTATTGTAACAGGGAGTTATGGCTACACCTTC. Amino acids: CASSIVTGSYGYTF.

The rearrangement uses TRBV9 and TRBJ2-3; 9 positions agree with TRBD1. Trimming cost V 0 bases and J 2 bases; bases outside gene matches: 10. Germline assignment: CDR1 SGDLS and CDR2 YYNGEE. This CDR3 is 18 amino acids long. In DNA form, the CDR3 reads TGTGCCAGCAGCGTAGCCACAGGGGGCAGGCTGGACACAGATACGCAGTATTTT. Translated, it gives CASSVATGGRLDTDTQYF.

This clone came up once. The CDR3 DNA is TGTGCCAGCAGCCGCGGGTTACCGGGACAGGGTTCCTACGAGCAGTACTTC. As protein: CASSRGLPGQGSYEQYF. J is TRBJ2-7 and V is TRBV2, with 9 positions matching TRBD1. Germline-derived CDR1 and CDR2 are SNHLY and FYNNEI. The CDR3 has 17 amino acids. V lost 6 bases, J lost 1 base, and 13 bases stayed unmatched.

CDR3 bases: TGTGCCAGCAGCGTGCTGAGCGGGGCCTCCTACGAGCAGTACTTC. This gives the protein CASSVLSGASYEQYF. The chain couples TRBV9 to TRBJ2-7, with 7 bases identical to TRBD2. J gave up 0 bases and V 2 bases, and 5 bases lay outside the gene matches. The CDR3 spans 15 residues. Germline CDR1 and CDR2: SGDLS and YYNGEE.

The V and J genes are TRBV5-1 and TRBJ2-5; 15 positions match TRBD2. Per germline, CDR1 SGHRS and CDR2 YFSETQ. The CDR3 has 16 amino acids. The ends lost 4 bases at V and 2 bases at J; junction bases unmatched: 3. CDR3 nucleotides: TGCGCCAGCAGCGGGACTAGCGGGAGGAGTCAAGAGACCCAGTACTTC. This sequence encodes CASSGTSGRSQETQYF.

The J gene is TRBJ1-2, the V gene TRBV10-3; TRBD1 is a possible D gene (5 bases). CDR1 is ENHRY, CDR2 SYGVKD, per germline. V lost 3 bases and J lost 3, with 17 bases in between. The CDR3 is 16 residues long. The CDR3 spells CAISDLQGGLDYGYTF. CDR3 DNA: TGTGCCATCAGTGATTTGCAGGGAGGGCTTGACTATGGCTACACCTTC.

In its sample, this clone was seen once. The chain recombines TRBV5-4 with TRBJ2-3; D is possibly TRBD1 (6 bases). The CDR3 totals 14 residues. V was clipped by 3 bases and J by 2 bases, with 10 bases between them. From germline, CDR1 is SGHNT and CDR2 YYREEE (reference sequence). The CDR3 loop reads CASSSDRPTDTQYF. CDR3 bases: TGTGCCAGCAGCTCCGACAGGCCCACAGATACGCAGTATTTT. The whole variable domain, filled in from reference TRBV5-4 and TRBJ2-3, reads ETGVTQSPTHLIKTRGQQVTLRCSSQSGHNTVSWYQQALGQGPQFIFQYYREEENGRGNFPPRFSGLQFPNYSSELNVNALELDDSALYLCASSSDRPTDTQYFGPGTRLTVL.

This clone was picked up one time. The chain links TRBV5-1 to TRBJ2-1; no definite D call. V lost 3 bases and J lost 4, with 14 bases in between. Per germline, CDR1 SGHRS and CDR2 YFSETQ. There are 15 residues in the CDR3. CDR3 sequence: CASSSSRTGYNEQFF. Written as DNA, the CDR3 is TGCGCCAGCAGCTCATCCCGAACGGGTTACAATGAGCAGTTCTTC. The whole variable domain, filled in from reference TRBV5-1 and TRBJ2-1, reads KAGVTQTPRYLIKTRGQQVTLSCSPISGHRSVSWYQQTPGQGLQFLFEYFSETQRNKGNFPGRFSGRQFSNSRSEMNVSTLELGDSALYLCASSSSRTGYNEQFFGPGTRLTVL.

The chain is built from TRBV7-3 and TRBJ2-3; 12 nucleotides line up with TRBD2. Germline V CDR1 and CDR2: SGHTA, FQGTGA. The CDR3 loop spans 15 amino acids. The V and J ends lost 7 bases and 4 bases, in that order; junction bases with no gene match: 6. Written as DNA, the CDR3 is TGTGCCAGCATCCTAGCGGGGGGGTGGGCAGATACGCAGTATTTT. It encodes CASILAGGWADTQYF.

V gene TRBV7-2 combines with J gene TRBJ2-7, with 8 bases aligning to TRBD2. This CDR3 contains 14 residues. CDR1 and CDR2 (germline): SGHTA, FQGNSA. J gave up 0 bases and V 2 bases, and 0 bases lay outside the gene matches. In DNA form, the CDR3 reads TGTGCCAGCAGCTTAACTAGCGGCTCCTACGAGCAGTACTTC. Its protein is CASSLTSGSYEQYF.

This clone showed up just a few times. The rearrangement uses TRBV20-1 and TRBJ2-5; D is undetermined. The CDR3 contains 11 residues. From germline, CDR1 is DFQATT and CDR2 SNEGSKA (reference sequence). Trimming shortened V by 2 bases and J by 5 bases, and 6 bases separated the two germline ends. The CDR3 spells CSARIGETQYF. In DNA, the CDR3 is TGCAGTGCTAGAATTGGCGAGACCCAGTACTTC.

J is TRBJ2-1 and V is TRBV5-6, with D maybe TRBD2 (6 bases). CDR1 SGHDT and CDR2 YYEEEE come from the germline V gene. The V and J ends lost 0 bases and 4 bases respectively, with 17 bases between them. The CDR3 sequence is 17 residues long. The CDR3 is CASSLGETRLGYNEQFF. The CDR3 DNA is TGTGCCAGCAGCTTGGGGGAGACTAGGTTAGGGTACAATGAGCAGTTCTTC.

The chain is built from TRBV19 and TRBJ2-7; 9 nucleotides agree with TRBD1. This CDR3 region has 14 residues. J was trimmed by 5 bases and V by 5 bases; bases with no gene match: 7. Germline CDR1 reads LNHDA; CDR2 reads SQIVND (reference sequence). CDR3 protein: CASSATGGVNEQYF. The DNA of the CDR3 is TGTGCCAGTAGTGCGACAGGGGGTGTCAACGAGCAGTACTTC.

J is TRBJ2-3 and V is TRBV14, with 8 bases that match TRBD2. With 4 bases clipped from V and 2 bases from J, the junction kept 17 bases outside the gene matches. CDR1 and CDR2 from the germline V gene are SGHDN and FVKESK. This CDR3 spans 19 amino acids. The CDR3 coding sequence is TGTGCCAGCAGCCGGTTTATAGCGGGGCCGGGAGGCTCCACAGATACGCAGTATTTT. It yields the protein CASSRFIAGPGGSTDTQYF.

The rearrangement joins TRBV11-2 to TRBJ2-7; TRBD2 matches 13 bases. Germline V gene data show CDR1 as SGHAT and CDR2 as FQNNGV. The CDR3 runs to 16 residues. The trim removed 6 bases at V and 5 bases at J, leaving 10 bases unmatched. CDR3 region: CASRTGGTSGTHEQYF. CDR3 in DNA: TGTGCCAGCAGGACGGGAGGGACTAGCGGGACCCACGAGCAGTACTTC.

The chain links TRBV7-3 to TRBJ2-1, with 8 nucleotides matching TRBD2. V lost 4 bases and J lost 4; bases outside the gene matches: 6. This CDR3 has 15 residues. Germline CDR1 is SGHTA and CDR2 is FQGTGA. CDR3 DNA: TGTGCCAGCAGCTATCCGCGGGGGGTTTACAATGAGCAGTTCTTC. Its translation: CASSYPRGVYNEQFF.

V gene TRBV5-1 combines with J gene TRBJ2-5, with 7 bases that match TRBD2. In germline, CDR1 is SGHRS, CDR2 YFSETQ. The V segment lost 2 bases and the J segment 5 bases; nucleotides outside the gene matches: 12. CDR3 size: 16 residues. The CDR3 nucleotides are TGCGCCAGCAGCTTCCAGGAAGCGGGACCTTGGGAGACCCAGTACTTC. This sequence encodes CASSFQEAGPWETQYF.

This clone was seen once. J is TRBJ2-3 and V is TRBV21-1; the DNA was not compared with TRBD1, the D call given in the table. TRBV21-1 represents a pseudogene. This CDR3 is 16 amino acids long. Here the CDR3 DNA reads TGTGCCAGCAGCAAAGCAAGACAGGGGGACGAGGATACGCAGTATTTT. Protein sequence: CASSKARQGDEDTQYF.